This T cell receptor (beta chain) was profiled in a study of CD8+ T cells in alopecia areata. Extracted RNA was reverse transcribed, and the resulting cDNA served as sequencing template. The table came from immunoSEQ multiplex PCR; TCRdb's copy has only in-frame clones and leaves some out. The repertoire holds around 190,000 clones, 60% seen once, with under 1.2% in the top ten. Points from the study as a whole: Among the top 100, expanded CD8+ clones were significantly decreased by tofacitinib, as was scalp clonality.

From germline, CDR1 is SGHDT and CDR2 YYEEEE. This CDR3 contains 11 residues. Trimming pared 8 bases from V and 2 bases from J, leaving 7 bases between. As concerns this clone: What it binds is unknown.

Treatment denoted: oral pan-JAK inhibitor, 5-10 mg twice daily. The genes are TRBV5-6 and TRBJ1-1; D remains unclear. This TCR was sampled from a human donor with alopecia areata. The sequencing used CD4+ T cells sorted from blood, collected at week 24, from a patient treated with tofacitinib. CDR3 coding DNA: TGTGCCAGTCGGCTAAACACTGAAGCTTTCTTT. Translating gives CASRLNTEAFF.